This T cell receptor (beta chain) was obtained from a study of OX40 agonist ivuxolimab in advanced cancers. Assay used: immunoSEQ multiplex PCR; TCRdb lists only in-frame clones, some missing. The sample includes tens of thousands of clones, 86% of them seen just once. Judged by abundance, this clone is medium-sized (0.01 to 0.1%). This sample includes further DNA sequences coding for the same CDR3. The CDR3 covers 14 residues. V lost 2 bases to trimming and J lost 4 bases; unmatched junction nucleotides: 3. The germline V gene encodes CDR1 SGHRS and CDR2 YFSETQ. Blood got drawn at baseline, again on cycle 4 day 1, and then on cycle 7 day 1.

The sequence was collected from an adult with an advanced solid tumor such as melanoma, head and neck, liver or kidney cancer. The V gene is TRBV5-1, the J gene TRBJ2-1, with 7 bases aligning to TRBD2. The starting material was CD4+ or CD8+ T cells sorted from blood, obtained in a trial of the OX40 agonist ivuxolimab. CDR3 coding DNA: TGCGCCAGCAGCTTCAGCGGGGCTTACAATGAGCAGTTCTTC. This gives the protein CASSFSGAYNEQFF.